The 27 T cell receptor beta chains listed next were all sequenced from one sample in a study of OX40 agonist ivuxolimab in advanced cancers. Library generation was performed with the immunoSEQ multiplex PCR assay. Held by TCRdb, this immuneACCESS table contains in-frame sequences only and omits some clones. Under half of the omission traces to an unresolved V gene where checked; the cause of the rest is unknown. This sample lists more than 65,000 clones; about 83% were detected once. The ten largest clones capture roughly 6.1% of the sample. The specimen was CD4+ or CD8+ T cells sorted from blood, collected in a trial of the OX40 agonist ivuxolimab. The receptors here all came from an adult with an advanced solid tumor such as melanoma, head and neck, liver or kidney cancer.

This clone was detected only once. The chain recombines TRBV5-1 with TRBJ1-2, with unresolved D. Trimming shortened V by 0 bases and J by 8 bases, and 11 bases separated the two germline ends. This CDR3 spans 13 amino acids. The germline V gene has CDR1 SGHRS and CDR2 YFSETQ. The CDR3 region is CASSLELPLGYTF. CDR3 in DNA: TGCGCCAGCAGCTTGGAGCTACCTCTGGGCTACACCTTC.

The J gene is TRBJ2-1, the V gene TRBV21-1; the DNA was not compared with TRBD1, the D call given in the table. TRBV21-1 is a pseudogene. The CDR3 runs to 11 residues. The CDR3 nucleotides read TGTGCCATTCCTGACAGGGGGCCGCAATTCTTC. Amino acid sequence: CAIPDRGPQFF.

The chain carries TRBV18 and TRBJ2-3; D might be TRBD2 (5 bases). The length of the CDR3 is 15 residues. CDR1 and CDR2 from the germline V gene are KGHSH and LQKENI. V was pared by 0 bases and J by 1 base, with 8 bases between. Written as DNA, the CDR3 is TGTGCCAGCTCACCACCTAGCGTCGGCACAGATACGCAGTATTTT. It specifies CASSPPSVGTDTQYF.

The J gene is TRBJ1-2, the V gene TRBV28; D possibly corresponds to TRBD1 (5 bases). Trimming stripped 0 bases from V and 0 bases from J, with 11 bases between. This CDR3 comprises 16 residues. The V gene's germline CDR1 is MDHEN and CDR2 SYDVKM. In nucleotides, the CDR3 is TGTGCCAGCAGTTTATGGGACCCAGGGACTAACTATGGCTACACCTTC. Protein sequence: CASSLWDPGTNYGYTF.

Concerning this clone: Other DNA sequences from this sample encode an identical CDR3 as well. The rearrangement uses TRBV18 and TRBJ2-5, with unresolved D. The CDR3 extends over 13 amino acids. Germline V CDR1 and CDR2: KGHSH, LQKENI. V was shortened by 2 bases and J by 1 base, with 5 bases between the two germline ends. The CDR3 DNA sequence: TGTGCCAGCTCACCAAGGACCCAAGAGACCCAGTACTTC. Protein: CASSPRTQETQYF.

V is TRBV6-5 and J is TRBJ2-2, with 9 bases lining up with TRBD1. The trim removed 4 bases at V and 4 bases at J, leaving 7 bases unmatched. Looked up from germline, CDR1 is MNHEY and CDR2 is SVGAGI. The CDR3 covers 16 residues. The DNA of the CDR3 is TGTGCCAGCAGTTCTCCCGGGACAGGGAGCACCGGGGAGCTGTTTTTT. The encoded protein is CASSSPGTGSTGELFF.

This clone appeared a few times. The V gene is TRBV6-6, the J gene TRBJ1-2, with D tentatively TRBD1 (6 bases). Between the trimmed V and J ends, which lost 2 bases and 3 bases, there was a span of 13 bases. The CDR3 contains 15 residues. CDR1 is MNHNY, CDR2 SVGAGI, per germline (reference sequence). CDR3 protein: CASSYRTVRDYGYTF. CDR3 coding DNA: TGTGCCAGCAGTTACAGGACAGTTAGGGACTATGGCTACACCTTC.

CDR3: CAWSTLYRDRFYNEQFF. CDR3 in DNA: TGTGCCTGGAGTACTTTATACCGGGACAGATTTTACAATGAGCAGTTCTTC. V usage is TRBV30 and J usage is TRBJ2-1, with TRBD1 identical over 7 bases. Per germline, CDR1 GTSNPN and CDR2 SVGIG (reference sequence). This CDR3 has 17 amino acids. J gave up 4 bases and V 2 bases, and 14 bases lay outside the gene matches. The entire variable domain, with the rest obtained from reference TRBV30 and TRBJ2-1, is as follows: SQTIHQWPATLVQPVGSPLSLECTVEGTSNPNLYWYRQAAGRGLQLLFYSVGIGQISSEVPQNLSASRPQDRQFILSSKKLLLSDSGFYLCAWSTLYRDRFYNEQFFGPGTRLTVL.

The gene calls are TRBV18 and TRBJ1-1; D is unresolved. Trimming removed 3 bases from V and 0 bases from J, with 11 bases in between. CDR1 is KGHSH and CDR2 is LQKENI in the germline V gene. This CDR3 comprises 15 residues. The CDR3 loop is CASSPVVSMNTEAFF. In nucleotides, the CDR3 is TGTGCCAGCTCACCGGTCGTATCTATGAACACTGAAGCTTTCTTT.

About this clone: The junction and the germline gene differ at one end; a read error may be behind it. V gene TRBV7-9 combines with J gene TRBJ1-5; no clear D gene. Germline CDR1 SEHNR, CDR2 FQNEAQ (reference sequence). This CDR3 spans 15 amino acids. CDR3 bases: TGCGCCAGCAGCCAAGACGGTCATAGCAATCAGCCCCAGCATTTT. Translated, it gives CASSQDGHSNQPQHF.

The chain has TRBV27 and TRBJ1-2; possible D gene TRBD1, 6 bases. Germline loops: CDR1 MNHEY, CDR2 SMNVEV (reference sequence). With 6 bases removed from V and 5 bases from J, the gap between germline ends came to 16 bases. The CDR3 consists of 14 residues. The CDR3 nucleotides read TGTGCCAGCAGCCCCCGGGGGCAATCTTATGGCTACACCTTC. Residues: CASSPRGQSYGYTF.

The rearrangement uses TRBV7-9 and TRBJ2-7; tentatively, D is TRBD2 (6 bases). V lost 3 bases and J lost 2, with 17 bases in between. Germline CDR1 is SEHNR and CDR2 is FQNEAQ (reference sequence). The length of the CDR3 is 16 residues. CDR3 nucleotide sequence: TGTGCCAGCAGCTTTATAAGCGGGCAGCAGGCCTACGAGCAGTACTTC. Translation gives CASSFISGQQAYEQYF. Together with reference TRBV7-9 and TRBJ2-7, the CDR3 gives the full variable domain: DTGVSQNPRHKITKRGQNVTFRCDPISEHNRLYWYRQTLGQGPEFLTYFQNEAQLEKSRLLSDRFSAERPKGSFSTLEIQRTEQGDSAMYLCASSFISGQQAYEQYFGPGTRLTVT.

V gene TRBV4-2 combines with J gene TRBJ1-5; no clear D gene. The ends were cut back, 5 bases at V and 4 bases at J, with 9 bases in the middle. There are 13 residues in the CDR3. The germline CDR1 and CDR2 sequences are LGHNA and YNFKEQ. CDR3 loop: CASSSDRNQPQHF. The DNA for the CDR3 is TGTGCCAGCAGCTCAGATAGAAATCAGCCCCAGCATTTT.

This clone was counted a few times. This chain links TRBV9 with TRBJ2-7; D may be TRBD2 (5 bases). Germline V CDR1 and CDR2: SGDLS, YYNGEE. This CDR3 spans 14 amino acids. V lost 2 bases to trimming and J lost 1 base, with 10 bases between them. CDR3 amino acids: CASSVASFSYEQYF. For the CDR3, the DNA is TGTGCCAGCAGCGTCGCTAGCTTTTCCTACGAGCAGTACTTC.

The CDR3 coding sequence is TGTGCCAGCAGCCAAGCCTCAGGTGCGTTCCCGTTCTTC. Translation: CASSQASGAFPFF. This sequence joins TRBV7-3 and TRBJ2-1, with D unresolved. This CDR3 is built from 13 residues. Germline CDR1 and CDR2: SGHTA and FQGTGA. V was trimmed by 5 bases and J by 15 bases, leaving 20 bases between them. Full variable domain (remainder filled in from reference TRBV7-3 and TRBJ2-1): GAGVSQTPSNKVTEKGKYVELRCDPISGHTALYWYRQSLGQGPEFLIYFQGTGAADDSGLPNDRFFAVRPEGSVSTLKIQRTERGDSAVYLCASSQASGAFPFFGPGTRLTVL.

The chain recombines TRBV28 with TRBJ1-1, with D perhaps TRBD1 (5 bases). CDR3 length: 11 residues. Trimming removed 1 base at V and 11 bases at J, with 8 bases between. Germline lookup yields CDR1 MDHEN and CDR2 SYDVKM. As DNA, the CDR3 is TGTGCCAGCAGTTTATCCAGGGCGGCTTTCTTT. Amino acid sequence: CASSLSRAAFF.

CDR3 DNA: TGTGCCAGCAGTCAGCGGACAGGCCTCTATGGCTACACCTTC. As protein: CASSQRTGLYGYTF. The chain carries TRBV6-1 and TRBJ1-2, with 7 nucleotides matching TRBD1. Trimming cost V 5 bases and J 4 bases; bases outside gene matches: 7. The CDR3 consists of 14 residues. Germline lookup yields CDR1 MNHNS and CDR2 SASEGT.

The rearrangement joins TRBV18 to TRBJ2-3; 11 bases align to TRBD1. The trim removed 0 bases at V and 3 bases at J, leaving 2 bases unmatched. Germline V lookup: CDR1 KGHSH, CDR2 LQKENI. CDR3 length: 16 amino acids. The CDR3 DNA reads TGTGCCAGCTCACCACCCCGGGACAGGGGGACAGATACGCAGTATTTT. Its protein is CASSPPRDRGTDTQYF.

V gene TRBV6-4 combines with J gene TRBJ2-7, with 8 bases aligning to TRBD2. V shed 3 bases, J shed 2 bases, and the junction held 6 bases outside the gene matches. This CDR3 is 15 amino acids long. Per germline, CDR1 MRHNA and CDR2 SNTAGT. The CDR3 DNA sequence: TGTGCCAGCAGTGAGGGACTAGGTCTTACCTACGAGCAGTACTTC. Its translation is CASSEGLGLTYEQYF.

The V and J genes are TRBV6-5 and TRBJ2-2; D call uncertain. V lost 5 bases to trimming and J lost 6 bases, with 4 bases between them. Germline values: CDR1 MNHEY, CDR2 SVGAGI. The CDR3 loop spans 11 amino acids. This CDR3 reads CASSVAGELFF. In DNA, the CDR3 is TGTGCCAGCAGTGTAGCCGGGGAGCTGTTTTTT.

The CDR3 reads CASSLAQEQETQYF. CDR3 coding DNA: TGTGCCAGCAGCTTGGCACAAGAACAAGAGACCCAGTACTTC. J is TRBJ2-5 and V is TRBV5-4, with D hard to call. Trimming shortened V by 0 bases and J by 2 bases, and 8 bases separated the two germline ends. Germline values: CDR1 SGHNT, CDR2 YYREEE (reference sequence). The CDR3 contains 14 residues. The variable domain in full, with the rest retrieved from reference TRBV5-4 and TRBJ2-5, is ETGVTQSPTHLIKTRGQQVTLRCSSQSGHNTVSWYQQALGQGPQFIFQYYREEENGRGNFPPRFSGLQFPNYSSELNVNALELDDSALYLCASSLAQEQETQYFGPGTRLLVL.

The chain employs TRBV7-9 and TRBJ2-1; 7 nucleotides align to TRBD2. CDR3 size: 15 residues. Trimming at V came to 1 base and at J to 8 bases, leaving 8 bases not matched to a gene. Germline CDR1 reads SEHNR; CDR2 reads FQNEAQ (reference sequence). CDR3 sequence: CASSLGAGRLDEQFF. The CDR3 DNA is TGTGCCAGCAGCTTAGGAGCGGGACGACTAGATGAGCAGTTCTTC.

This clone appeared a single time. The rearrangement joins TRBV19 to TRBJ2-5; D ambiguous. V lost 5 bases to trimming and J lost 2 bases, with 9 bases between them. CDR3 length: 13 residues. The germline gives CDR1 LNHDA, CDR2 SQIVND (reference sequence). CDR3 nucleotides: TGTGCCAGTAGTGACCAGGTACAAGAGACCCAGTACTTC. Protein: CASSDQVQETQYF.

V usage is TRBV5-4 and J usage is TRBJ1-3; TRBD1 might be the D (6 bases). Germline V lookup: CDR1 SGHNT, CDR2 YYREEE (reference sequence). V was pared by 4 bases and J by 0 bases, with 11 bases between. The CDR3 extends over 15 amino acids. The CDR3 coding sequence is TGTGCCAGCAGCATCGACAGGCTCTCTGGAAACACCATATATTTT. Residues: CASSIDRLSGNTIYF. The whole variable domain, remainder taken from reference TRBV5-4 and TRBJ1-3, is ETGVTQSPTHLIKTRGQQVTLRCSSQSGHNTVSWYQQALGQGPQFIFQYYREEENGRGNFPPRFSGLQFPNYSSELNVNALELDDSALYLCASSIDRLSGNTIYFGEGSWLTVV.

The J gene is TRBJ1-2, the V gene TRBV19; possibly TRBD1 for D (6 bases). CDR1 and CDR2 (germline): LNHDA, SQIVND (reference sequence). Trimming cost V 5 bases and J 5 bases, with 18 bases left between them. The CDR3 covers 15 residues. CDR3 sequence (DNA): TGTGCCAGTAGTTCGAGAAGGGGGGACCTTTATGGCTACACCTTC. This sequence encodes CASSSRRGDLYGYTF. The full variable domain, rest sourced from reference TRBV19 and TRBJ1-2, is DGGITQSPKYLFRKEGQNVTLSCEQNLNHDAMYWYRQDPGQGLRLIYYSQIVNDFQKGDIAEGYSVSREKKESFPLTVTSAQKNPTAFYLCASSSRRGDLYGYTFGSGTRLTVV.

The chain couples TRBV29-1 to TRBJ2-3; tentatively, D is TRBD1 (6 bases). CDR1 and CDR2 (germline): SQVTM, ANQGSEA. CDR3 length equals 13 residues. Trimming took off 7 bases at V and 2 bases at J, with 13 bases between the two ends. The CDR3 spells CSADTGFTDTQYF. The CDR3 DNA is TGCAGCGCCGATACAGGGTTCACAGATACGCAGTATTTT.

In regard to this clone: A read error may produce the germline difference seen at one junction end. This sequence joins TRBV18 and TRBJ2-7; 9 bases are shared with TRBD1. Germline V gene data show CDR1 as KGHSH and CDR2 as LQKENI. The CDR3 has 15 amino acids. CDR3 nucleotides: TGTGCCAGCTCATCACCCCGGACAGGGGCCTACGAGCAGTACTTC. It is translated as CASSSPRTGAYEQYF.